This T cell receptor beta chain emerged from a study of shared T cell receptors in the human thymus. CDR1 is SGDLS and CDR2 is YYNGEE in the germline V gene. This CDR3 has 16 amino acids. After removal of 0 bases from V and 3 bases from J, the junction contained 5 bases not matched to a gene. Profiled with immunoSEQ multiplex PCR; TCRdb holds only in-frame clones, not every one. This table holds hundreds of thousands of clones, roughly 86% found once. These sequences were also reported in another study, on human thymus T cells. That work contributes: Corrective surgery for congenital heart defects was being performed on the healthy Finnish infants who served as donors. Surgeons resected thymus tissue during corrective heart surgery. Use of V and J genes seemed skewed within the thymic and blood repertoires. Unrelated individuals reportedly shared highly overlapping thymic TCR repertoires.

The chain recombines TRBV9 with TRBJ2-1, with TRBD1 identical over 8 bases. This sequence originates from a boy under three years old with a congenital heart defect. The specimen sequenced was thymocytes. The CDR3 here is CASSVVGDRYYNEQFF. For the CDR3, the DNA is TGTGCCAGCAGCGTAGTGGGGGACAGGTACTACAATGAGCAGTTCTTC.